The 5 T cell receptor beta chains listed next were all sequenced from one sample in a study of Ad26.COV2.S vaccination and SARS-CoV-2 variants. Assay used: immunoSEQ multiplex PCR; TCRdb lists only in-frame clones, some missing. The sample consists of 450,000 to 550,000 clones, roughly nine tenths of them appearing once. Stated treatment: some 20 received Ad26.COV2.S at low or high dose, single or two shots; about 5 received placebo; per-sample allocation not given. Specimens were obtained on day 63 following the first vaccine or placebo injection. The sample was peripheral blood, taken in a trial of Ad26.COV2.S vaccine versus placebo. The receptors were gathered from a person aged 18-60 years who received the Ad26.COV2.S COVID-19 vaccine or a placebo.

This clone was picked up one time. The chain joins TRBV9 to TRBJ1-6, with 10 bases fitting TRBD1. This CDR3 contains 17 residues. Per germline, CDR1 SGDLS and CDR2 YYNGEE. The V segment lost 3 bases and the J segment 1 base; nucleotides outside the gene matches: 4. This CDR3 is CASSEGQGRSYNSPLHF. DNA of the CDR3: TGTGCCAGCAGCGAGGGACAGGGGCGGTCCTATAATTCACCCCTCCACTTT.

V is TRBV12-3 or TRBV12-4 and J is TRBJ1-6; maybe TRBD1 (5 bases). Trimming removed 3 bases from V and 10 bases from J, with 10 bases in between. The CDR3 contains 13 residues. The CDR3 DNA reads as TGTGCCAGCAGTTTCACAGGAGGATCACCCCTCCACTTT. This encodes CASSFTGGSPLHF.

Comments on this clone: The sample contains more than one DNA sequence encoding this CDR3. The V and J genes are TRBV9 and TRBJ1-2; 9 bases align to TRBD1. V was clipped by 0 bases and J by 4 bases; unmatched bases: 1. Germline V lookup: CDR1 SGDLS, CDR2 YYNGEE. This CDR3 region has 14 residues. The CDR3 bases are TGTGCCAGCAGCGTAGGGGGACAGGGCTATGGCTACACCTTC. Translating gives CASSVGGQGYGYTF.

The CDR3 bases are TGTGCCAGCAGTTCGTACCTGCCTATCCGGGGCGAAGCTTTCTTT. Amino acids: CASSSYLPIRGEAFF. V gene TRBV28 combines with J gene TRBJ1-1; perhaps TRBD1 as D (5 bases). The CDR3 consists of 15 residues. Trimming shortened V by 4 bases and J by 8 bases, and 20 bases separated the two germline ends. Germline V gene sequence: CDR1 MDHEN, CDR2 SYDVKM.

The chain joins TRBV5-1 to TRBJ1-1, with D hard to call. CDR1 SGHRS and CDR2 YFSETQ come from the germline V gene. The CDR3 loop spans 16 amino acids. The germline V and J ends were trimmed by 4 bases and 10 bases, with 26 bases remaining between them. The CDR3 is CASSRDPSGPYSPAFF. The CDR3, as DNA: TGCGCCAGCAGCCGAGACCCCTCCGGGCCGTACTCCCCAGCTTTCTTT.